A selection of T cell receptor beta chains follows, all from one sample in a study of blood T cell repertoires in COVID-19. Generated by immunoSEQ multiplex PCR, the TCRdb table keeps only in-frame clones and is missing some. The sample carries some 400,000 clones, over 75% recorded once. The specimen was PBMCs or T cells enriched from blood (not recorded which). Receptor source: a man aged 25-45 years who had recovered from COVID-19. CDR3s leave out the opening cysteine and the closing phenylalanine or tryptophan. Fields, in order: clone size, V gene, J gene, CDR3 protein. The size field is filled for only some rows; it gives once, few, many or a size class.

-	TRBV19	TRBJ1-1	ASSLNRGLGNTEAF
-	TRBV4-1	TRBJ2-5	ASSQGNRETQY
few	TRBV7-6	TRBJ1-2	ASSLGQGQDYGYT
-	TRBV11-2	TRBJ1-1	ASSPIGGQGHPREAF
-	TRBV2	TRBJ1-1	ASSVEDLPRNTEAF
-	TRBV5-1	TRBJ1-1	ASSLAGQGSEAF
-	TRBV5-1	TRBJ1-1	ASSLVQGQNTEAF
-	TRBV19	TRBJ1-2	ASSIAGGGYT
once	TRBV11-2	TRBJ2-2	ASSFTGSRLF
-	TRBV15	TRBJ2-2	ATSRGPRQGTGELF
-	TRBV5-4	TRBJ1-2	ASSYPGQGTGGANYGYT
-	TRBV6-2/TRBV6-3	TRBJ1-3	ASSYGTEEN
few	TRBV19	TRBJ2-1	ASSIDRAHEQF
few	TRBV30	TRBJ1-4	AWRDRGDEKLF
-	TRBV5-4	TRBJ2-2	ASSTGQPTGELF
-	TRBV7-9	TRBJ2-7	ASSSTGEQY
once	TRBV5-1	TRBJ2-7	ASSLRTGGAREQY
-	TRBV27	TRBJ2-3	ASSTSAGGLLGTDTQY
-	TRBV30	TRBJ1-1	AWRGPVNTEAF
-	TRBV7-8	TRBJ2-3	ASSLPRDSATDTQY
-	TRBV6-2/TRBV6-3	TRBJ1-3	ASSYTGTASGNTIY
-	TRBV27	TRBJ2-7	ASSTQGGGAPYEQY
-	TRBV7-9	TRBJ2-4	ASSPRDKNIQY
-	TRBV3-1/TRBV3-2	TRBJ1-2	ASSQGQGANGYT
few	TRBV3-1/TRBV3-2	TRBJ1-2	ASSQARNGYT
-	TRBV4-1	TRBJ2-4	ASSLPGTGGENIQY
-	TRBV9	TRBJ1-2	ASSSTGGGYGYT
-	TRBV6-1	TRBJ1-2	ASSDKTWTGDYGYT
-	TRBV12-3/TRBV12-4	TRBJ2-7	ASSLTYEQY
-	TRBV7-6	TRBJ1-5	ASSKGTGAGQPQH
-	TRBV12-3/TRBV12-4	TRBJ1-4	ASSFPRNEKLF
few	TRBV7-2	TRBJ1-5	ASSLAGGQGADQPQH
-	TRBV10-3	TRBJ1-1	AISSGTPAEAF
-	TRBV10-3	TRBJ1-1	AIRVIGGNTEAF
-	TRBV5-1	TRBJ1-1	ASSPAGRGRNTEAF
-	TRBV6-2/TRBV6-3	TRBJ1-2	ASSNGQGRIYT
-	TRBV4-1	TRBJ2-7	ASSPLAGVAYEQY
once	TRBV2	TRBJ2-7	ASSLGALNEQY
-	TRBV5-1	TRBJ2-1	ATGLAGLDEQF
few	TRBV5-5	TRBJ1-2	ASSLTGVVDGYT
-	TRBV2	TRBJ1-6	AGKRENNSPLH
few	TRBV12-3/TRBV12-4	TRBJ1-5	ASTTGRNQPQH
-	TRBV7-9	TRBJ1-5	ASSGRGTGNQPQH
-	TRBV30	TRBJ1-1	AWSPGQGLGEAF
-	TRBV10-1	TRBJ1-1	ASSESSGVNTEAF
many	TRBV27	TRBJ2-2	ASRAYTGELF
-	TRBV6-5	TRBJ1-6	ASSYEGRSPLH
once	TRBV7-9	TRBJ1-2	ASSQPGAGYGYT
-	TRBV30	TRBJ1-2	AWSVPPGTGGGYGYT
once	TRBV18	TRBJ1-1	ASSPNYGQGGMNTEAF
-	TRBV18	TRBJ2-7	ASSTWDSGKYEQY